The 19 T cell receptor beta chains presented below share a single source sample, sequenced in a study of T cell responses to AZD1222 COVID-19 vaccine. Sequencing was performed with immunoSEQ multiplex PCR; in TCRdb, only in-frame clones are kept and a portion is missing. The data show fewer than 150,000 clones, around 87% seen once. This specimen was peripheral blood, taken on day 0 of AZD1222 vaccination. These TCRs come from an adult in good health.

The chain is built from TRBV10-1 and TRBJ2-3; 8 bases map to TRBD1. The CDR3 has 15 amino acids. Germline V gene sequence: CDR1 WNHNN, CDR2 SYGVQD (reference sequence). V lost 4 bases, J lost 2 bases, and 5 bases stayed unmatched. The CDR3 nucleotides read TGCGCCAGCAGTGCACAGGGGGTACCCACAGATACGCAGTATTTT. It specifies CASSAQGVPTDTQYF.

The CDR3 region is CASSQDRGLMNTEAFF. DNA for the CDR3: TGTGCCAGCAGCCAAGATAGGGGGCTCATGAACACTGAAGCTTTCTTT. The V gene is TRBV4-2, the J gene TRBJ1-1, with 7 bases aligning to TRBD1. Trimming cost V 0 bases and J 0 bases; bases outside gene matches: 4. CDR3 size: 16 residues. CDR1 and CDR2 (germline): LGHNA, YNFKEQ.

This clone was observed a single time. J is TRBJ1-6 and V is TRBV3-1 (or the pseudogene TRBV3-2), with D perhaps TRBD1 (6 bases). The germline V gene encodes CDR1 LGHDT and CDR2 YNNKEL (reference sequence). V lost 5 bases and J lost 10, with 15 bases in between. The CDR3 consists of 14 residues. CDR3 sequence: CASSIQGRGSPLHF. DNA for the CDR3: TGTGCCAGCAGCATACAGGGACGGGGCTCACCCCTCCACTTT.

V gene TRBV4-2 combines with J gene TRBJ1-5, with 8 positions matching TRBD1. The CDR3 is 15 amino acids. Trimming took 2 bases from V and 5 from J; bases not matched to a gene: 5. Germline V gene sequence: CDR1 LGHNA, CDR2 YNFKEQ. In DNA, the CDR3 is TGTGCCAGCAGCCAACCGACAGGGGACGATCAGCCCCAGCATTTT. Its protein product is CASSQPTGDDQPQHF.

The J gene is TRBJ2-7, the V gene TRBV7-9; possible D gene TRBD2, 7 bases. The germline V and J ends were trimmed by 5 bases and 5 bases, with 10 bases remaining between them. In germline, CDR1 is SEHNR, CDR2 FQNEAQ (reference sequence). CDR3 length: 12 amino acids. The CDR3 coding sequence is TGTGCCAGCAGCCAGGGGAGGGACGAGCAGTACTTC. Its protein product is CASSQGRDEQYF.

The J gene is TRBJ1-2, the V gene TRBV7-9; no clear D. The CDR3 consists of 11 residues. Trimming stripped 5 bases from V and 10 bases from J, with 11 bases between. Germline loops: CDR1 SEHNR, CDR2 FQNEAQ (reference sequence). CDR3 DNA sequence: TGTGCCAGCAGCCCCCTCTCCGTCTACACCTTC. It encodes CASSPLSVYTF.

The rearrangement links TRBV18 to TRBJ1-4; 12 bases are a match to TRBD1. The J segment lost 8 bases and the V segment lost 6 bases, leaving 4 bases of the junction unmatched. The CDR3 totals 14 residues. The germline V gene encodes CDR1 KGHSH and CDR2 LQKENI. In DNA, the CDR3 is TGTGCCAGCTCGCGGGGACAGGGGGCGGAAAAACTGTTTTTT. As protein: CASSRGQGAEKLFF. The variable domain in full, with the rest retrieved from reference TRBV18 and TRBJ1-4, is NAGVMQNPRHLVRRRGQEARLRCSPMKGHSHVYWYRQLPEEGLKFMVYLQKENIIDESGMPKERFSAEFPKEGPSILRIQQVVRGDSAAYFCASSRGQGAEKLFFGSGTQLSVL.

The rearrangement joins TRBV3-1 (or the pseudogene TRBV3-2) to TRBJ2-2; D is ambiguous. Germline assignment: CDR1 LGHDT and CDR2 YNNKEL (reference sequence). Trimming removed 1 base at V and 6 bases at J, with 6 bases between. This CDR3 is built from 13 residues. The CDR3 region is CASSQVNPGELFF. The DNA for the CDR3 is TGTGCCAGCAGCCAAGTCAATCCCGGGGAGCTGTTTTTT.

The count of this clone is one. The gene calls are TRBV5-8 and TRBJ1-1, with 7 bases that match TRBD1. V gave up 2 bases and J gave up 3 bases; unmatched junction bases: 4. In germline, CDR1 is SGHTS, CDR2 YDEGEE. The CDR3 runs 14 residues. The CDR3 DNA reads TGTGCCAGCAGCTTCAGGGGGAGGGACACTGAAGCTTTCTTT. It specifies CASSFRGRDTEAFF.

This clone showed up just once. This chain uses TRBV6-5 with TRBJ1-1; D unclear. The CDR3 is made up of 13 amino acids. Germline assignment: CDR1 MNHEY and CDR2 SVGAGI. V was pared by 0 bases and J by 3 bases, with 5 bases between. The CDR3 DNA sequence: TGTGCCAGCAGTTACTCGAGGGACACTGAAGCTTTCTTT. The encoded protein is CASSYSRDTEAFF.

The chain joins TRBV27 to TRBJ1-6; D unclear. The CDR3 is 17 residues long. In germline, CDR1 is MNHEY, CDR2 SMNVEV (reference sequence). Trimming pared 3 bases from V and 6 bases from J, leaving 18 bases between. The DNA for the CDR3 is TGTGCCAGCAGTTTGTCCCAATACAGAGCCCTTAATTCACCCCTCCACTTT. The encoded protein is CASSLSQYRALNSPLHF.

This sequence joins TRBV5-4 and TRBJ1-3; D may be TRBD1 (5 bases). V was trimmed by 4 bases and J by 0 bases, leaving 17 bases between them. The CDR3 sequence is 17 residues long. Germline CDR1 reads SGHNT; CDR2 reads YYREEE (reference sequence). The DNA for the CDR3 is TGTGCCAGCAGCGCCTCCCTTTGGGGGGACTCTGGAAACACCATATATTTT. This encodes CASSASLWGDSGNTIYF. Filled out from reference TRBV5-4 and TRBJ1-3, the complete variable domain reads ETGVTQSPTHLIKTRGQQVTLRCSSQSGHNTVSWYQQALGQGPQFIFQYYREEENGRGNFPPRFSGLQFPNYSSELNVNALELDDSALYLCASSASLWGDSGNTIYFGEGSWLTVV.

The chain uses TRBV6-5 and TRBJ1-1; perhaps TRBD1 as D (5 bases). Germline V gives CDR1 MNHEY, CDR2 SVGAGI. The CDR3 is 13 amino acids. Trimming pared 5 bases from V and 8 bases from J, leaving 15 bases between. The CDR3 DNA reads as TGTGCCAGCAGTCCCACCGGGACGGAAGAAGCTTTCTTT. Protein sequence: CASSPTGTEEAFF.

This chain joins TRBV11-2 and TRBJ1-3, with unresolved D. The CDR3 is made up of 17 amino acids. V shed 5 bases and J shed 0 bases, with 17 bases lying between them. The germline V gene encodes CDR1 SGHAT and CDR2 FQNNGV. The chain's CDR3 is CASSLNPSVSSGNTIYF. For the CDR3, the DNA is TGTGCCAGCAGCCTAAATCCCTCGGTCAGCTCTGGAAACACCATATATTTT.

This chain connects TRBV3-1 (or the pseudogene TRBV3-2) to TRBJ1-1, with D hard to call. Germline CDR1 reads LGHDT; CDR2 reads YNNKEL (reference sequence). V was pared by 6 bases and J by 0 bases, with 20 bases between. This CDR3 has 17 residues. In nucleotides, the CDR3 is TGTGCCAGCAGGACGACCCAAGGACCCAAGATGAACACTGAAGCTTTCTTT. This sequence encodes CASRTTQGPKMNTEAFF.

This clone was counted between two and nine times. This chain uses TRBV19 with TRBJ1-6; D is ambiguous. The CDR3 runs 13 residues. The germline V gene has CDR1 LNHDA and CDR2 SQIVND (reference sequence). The V and J ends lost 9 bases and 10 bases respectively, with 16 bases between them. The CDR3 is CASSDTVGSPLHF. In DNA form, the CDR3 reads TGTGCCAGCAGCGACACAGTCGGCTCACCCCTCCACTTT.

The V and J genes are TRBV7-8 and TRBJ1-5; D is unresolved. Looked up from germline, CDR1 is SGHVS and CDR2 is FQNEAQ. CDR3 length: 14 amino acids. V dropped 2 bases and J dropped 5 bases, with 10 bases sitting between them. The CDR3 nucleotides are TGTGCCAGCAGCTTATCTTTGGTCGATCAGCCCCAGCATTTT. Translated, it gives CASSLSLVDQPQHF.

This rearrangement joins TRBV5-6 to TRBJ1-5; 7 nucleotides match TRBD1. The CDR3 length is 15 residues. Losses at the gene ends were 0 bases for V and 6 bases for J; bases not matched to a gene: 6. Germline V gene sequence: CDR1 SGHDT, CDR2 YYEEEE. CDR3 region: CASSLAGGVGQPQHF. Written as DNA, the CDR3 is TGTGCCAGCAGCTTGGCAGGGGGGGTAGGTCAGCCCCAGCATTTT.

This clone was recorded once. This chain connects TRBV7-9 to TRBJ1-4, with D perhaps matching TRBD1 (6 bases). The V end was cut by 0 bases, the J end by 4 bases, with 12 bases between. CDR1 is SEHNR and CDR2 is FQNEAQ in the germline V gene (reference sequence). This CDR3 comprises 16 residues. CDR3 amino acids: CASSLAGAGGNEKLFF. CDR3 nucleotide sequence: TGTGCCAGCAGCTTAGCGGGGGCAGGTGGTAATGAAAAACTGTTTTTT.